Sequencing of this T cell receptor (beta chain) was carried out in a study of a mutant IDH1 vaccine in newly diagnosed glioma. The overall study: Averaging roughly 40 years of age, treated patients were around 60% male and roughly 38% female. Earlier treatment was radiotherapy, temozolomide, or both, with most getting both. Study-level findings and limits: Vaccine-induced immune responses were detected in about 95% of patients.

Sequencing used immunoSEQ multiplex PCR; TCRdb keeps in-frame clones, though not all of them. In the table there are about 38,000 clones, around four fifths of which are singletons. CDR3 size: 14 residues. Per the germline V gene, CDR1 is MNHEY and CDR2 is SMNVEV (reference sequence). V was trimmed by 5 bases and J by 8 bases, leaving 15 bases between them. A remark on this clone: What it binds is not known.

The time point here: baseline, week 1 (first vaccination visit). This sample's treatment: pre-vaccination baseline after standard-of-care therapy. Donors' newly diagnosed IDH1-mutant WHO grade 3 or 4 astrocytomas lacked nuclear ATRX. This clonotype was obtained from a man in his forties with glioma. Some clones in this sample may be carry-over from other donors' samples. This sequence joins TRBV27 and TRBJ1-4, with unresolved D. This specimen consisted of PBMCs, obtained from a glioma patient treated with radiotherapy, temozolomide or both. The CDR3 loop reads CASSMDRVSEKLFF. CDR3 DNA sequence: TGTGCCAGCAGTATGGACCGTGTCTCGGAAAAACTGTTTTTT. The variable domain in full, completed from reference TRBV27 and TRBJ1-4, reads EAQVTQNPRYLITVTGKKLTVTCSQNMNHEYMSWYRQDPGLGLRQIYYSMNVEVTDKGDVPEGYKVSRKEKRNFPLILESPSPNQTSLYFCASSMDRVSEKLFFGSGTQLSVL.